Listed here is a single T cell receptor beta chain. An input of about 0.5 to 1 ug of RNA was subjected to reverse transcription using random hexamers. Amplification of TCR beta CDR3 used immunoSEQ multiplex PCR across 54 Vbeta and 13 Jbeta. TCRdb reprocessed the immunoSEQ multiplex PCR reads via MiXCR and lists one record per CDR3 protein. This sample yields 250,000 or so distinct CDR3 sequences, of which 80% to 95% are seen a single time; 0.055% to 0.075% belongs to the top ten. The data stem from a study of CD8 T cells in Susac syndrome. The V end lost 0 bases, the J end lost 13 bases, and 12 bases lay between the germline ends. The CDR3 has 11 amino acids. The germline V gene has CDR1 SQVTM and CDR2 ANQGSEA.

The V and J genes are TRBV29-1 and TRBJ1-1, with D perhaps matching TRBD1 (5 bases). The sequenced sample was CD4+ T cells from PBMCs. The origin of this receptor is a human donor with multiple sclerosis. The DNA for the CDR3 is TGCAGCGTTGAAGATCTCCTAAGGGGTTTCTTT. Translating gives CSVEDLLRGFF. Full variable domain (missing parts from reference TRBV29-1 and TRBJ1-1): SAVISQKPSRDICQRGTSLTIQCQVDSQVTMMFWYRQQPGQSLTLIATANQGSEATYESGFVIDKFPISRPNLTFSTLTVSNMSPEDSSIYLCSVEDLLRGFFGQGTRLTVV.